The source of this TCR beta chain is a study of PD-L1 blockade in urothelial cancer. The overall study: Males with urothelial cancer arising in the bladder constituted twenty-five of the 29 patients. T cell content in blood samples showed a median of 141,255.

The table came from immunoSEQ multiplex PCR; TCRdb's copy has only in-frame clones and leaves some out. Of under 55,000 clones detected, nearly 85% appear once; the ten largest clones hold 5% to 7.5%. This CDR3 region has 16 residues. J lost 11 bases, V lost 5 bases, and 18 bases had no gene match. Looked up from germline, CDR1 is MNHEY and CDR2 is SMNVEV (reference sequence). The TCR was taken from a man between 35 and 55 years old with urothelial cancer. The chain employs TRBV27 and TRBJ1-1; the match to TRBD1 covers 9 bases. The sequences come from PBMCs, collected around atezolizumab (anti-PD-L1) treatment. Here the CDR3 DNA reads TGTGCCAGCAGTAGCGCCGCCGGGACAGGGTATTCTTCGGCTTTCTTT. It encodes CASSSAAGTGYSSAFF.